This T cell receptor (beta chain) appears in the sequencing data of a study of blood T cell repertoires in COVID-19. Turning to the study itself: COVID-19 samples, acute and convalescent, were from the United States, Italy and Spain. The cDNA or gDNA used as material had been derived from T cells, B-cell-depleted T cells, or PBMCs.

In the authors' methods: Counts of nucleated cells, estimated from reference gene primer amplification, were obtained. The repertoire was sequenced with immunoSEQ multiplex PCR; TCRdb's copy has only in-frame clones and lacks some. The V and J calls and clone size are taken from that table; D and trimming were inferred from the DNA. The repertoire holds about 220,000 clones, with roughly 85% as singletons. This clone was detected only once. Seattle patient enrollment occurred during active infection, with longitudinal follow-up thereafter. CDR3 length equals 16 residues. V was pared by 6 bases and J by 3 bases, with 18 bases between. Germline CDR1 and CDR2: LNHDA and SQIVND (reference sequence).

The sequence was collected from a woman in her seventies with COVID-19, enrolled during active disease. Sequencing input: peripheral blood. The J gene is TRBJ1-5, the V gene TRBV19, with a possible D match to TRBD1 (6 bases). CDR3 DNA sequence: TGTGCCAGTAGAGCCCCGGACAGAGGAGACAATCAGCCCCAGCATTTT. Translation: CASRAPDRGDNQPQHF.